This TCR beta chain was captured by sequencing in a study of early T cells in non-severe SARS-CoV-2 infection. Study details: Sequencing targeted bulk RNA from unsorted whole blood, leaving chains unpaired.

Attached unique molecular identifiers marked individual cDNA molecules. TCRdb fed the 5' RACE reads into MiXCR, producing one record per CDR3 protein. The data hold about 30,000 distinct CDR3 sequences, with 5% observed a single time. This CDR3 has 13 amino acids. V dropped 8 bases and J dropped 3 bases, with 12 bases sitting between them. Germline CDR1 and CDR2: LNHNV and YYDKDF (reference sequence). The TCR comes from an adult who was a healthcare worker with PCR-confirmed SARS-CoV-2 infection or an uninfected control (not recorded which). The sequenced material came from whole blood. The V and J genes are TRBV15 and TRBJ2-3; possible D gene TRBD2, 7 bases. The CDR3 DNA reads TGTGCCACCCGGGGGGCGAAGACAGATACGCAGTATTTT. Protein sequence: CATRGAKTDTQYF.